This T cell receptor (beta chain) was captured by sequencing in a study of T cell responses to AZD1222 COVID-19 vaccine. Notes on the study in general: Across the whole spike, CD4 TCRs peaked at regions 160-218 and 743-854. The donors showed a predominance of white British ancestry and of females, with possible underestimation of clonal diversity.

This CDR3 comprises 13 residues. Germline V CDR1 and CDR2: GTSNPN, SVGIG (reference sequence). Trimming removed 0 bases from V and 10 bases from J, with 10 bases in between. Turning to this clone: What it binds is not known.

TCRdb's copy holds only in-frame clones and misses some; the assay was immunoSEQ multiplex PCR. The sample shows about 170,000 clones, over 75% of them seen only once. The receptor was derived from an adult in good health. This chain uses TRBV30 with TRBJ1-6, with a possible D match to TRBD1 (6 bases). The input for sequencing was peripheral blood, taken on day 0 of AZD1222 vaccination. The CDR3 here is CAWSVQGDSPLHF. In nucleotides, the CDR3 is TGTGCCTGGAGTGTACAGGGTGACTCACCCCTCCACTTT.